This TCR beta chain was retrieved from a study of cytomegalovirus exposure and HLA in healthy donors. Study-wide results and limits: Later genetic work tied a missense DCLRE1C variant to beta-chain V and J trimming. Earlier analysis looked at TCR beta V segments, and most were productive about 90% or about 30% of the time.

Primers for the PCR totalled 60 Vbeta and 13 Jbeta. Profiled with immunoSEQ multiplex PCR; TCRdb holds only in-frame clones, not every one. The data hold approximately 220,000 clones, with 76% observed a single time. Concerning this clone itself: The target antigen is unknown.

Source material: PBMCs. The TCR originated in a man aged 18 to 35 in good health and CMV-seronegative.

This CDR3 is CASSLVAASYEQYF. The CDR3 DNA reads as TGTGCCAGCAGCTTAGTAGCCGCCTCCTACGAGCAGTACTTC. The chain employs TRBV7-2 and TRBJ2-7; D is uncertain. The ends were cut back, 1 base at V and 0 bases at J, with 7 bases in the middle. Germline loops: CDR1 SGHTA, CDR2 FQGNSA. There are 14 residues in the CDR3.